The next 21 T cell receptor beta chains were all read from a single sample in a study of blood T cell repertoires in COVID-19 (dated by TCRdb to 2020 to 2021). The receptor library was made with the immunoSEQ multiplex PCR assay. TCRdb limited this immuneACCESS table to in-frame rearrangements with V and J called. A share of clones is missing; checked studies link under half to unresolved V genes, and the rest is unexplained. The sample table shows fewer than 300,000 clones, and roughly 80% are seen once. Clones ranked in the top ten supply 15% to 17% of the sample. The sample was peripheral blood. The receptor set was obtained from a person aged 70 to 85 with COVID-19, enrolled during active disease.

This CDR3 is CASKPQTGYYEQYF. The CDR3 DNA reads TGTGCCAGCAAGCCGCAGACAGGATACTACGAGCAGTACTTC. The chain uses TRBV28 and TRBJ2-7; TRBD1 is a possible D gene (6 bases). The CDR3 has 14 amino acids. Per the germline V gene, CDR1 is MDHEN and CDR2 is SYDVKM. Deletions cut 7 bases from V and 3 bases from J, with 16 bases between.

The chain recombines TRBV7-2 with TRBJ2-7; 7 bases agree with TRBD1. The CDR3 spans 15 residues. Germline V gene data show CDR1 as SGHTA and CDR2 as FQGNSA. J was trimmed by 0 bases and V by 2 bases; bases with no gene match: 4. The CDR3 sequence: CASSLKDRSSYEQYF. The CDR3 DNA sequence: TGTGCCAGCAGCTTAAAGGACAGGAGCTCCTACGAGCAGTACTTC.

V is TRBV27 and J is TRBJ2-5, with D tentatively TRBD2 (6 bases). Looked up from germline, CDR1 is MNHEY and CDR2 is SMNVEV (reference sequence). The V end was cut by 3 bases, the J end by 5 bases, with 16 bases between. CDR3 length: 15 residues. CDR3 protein: CASSFTAGPRETQYF. For the CDR3, the DNA is TGTGCCAGCAGTTTCACGGCGGGGCCTCGGGAGACCCAGTACTTC.

This clone has just one count. The rearrangement uses TRBV3-1 (or the pseudogene TRBV3-2) and TRBJ2-2; tentatively, D is TRBD2 (5 bases). Trimming left V 1 base short and J 6 bases short, with 12 bases between. The CDR3 loop spans 15 amino acids. Germline V lookup: CDR1 LGHDT, CDR2 YNNKEL (reference sequence). The DNA of the CDR3 is TGTGCCAGCAGCCAAGGTTCGGGGATGGCCGGGGAGCTGTTTTTT. This sequence encodes CASSQGSGMAGELFF.

This clone came up a few times. This chain connects TRBV4-1 to TRBJ2-3; a possible D gene is TRBD2 (5 bases). From germline, CDR1 is MGHRA and CDR2 YSYEKL. The CDR3 is 15 residues long. Trimming left V 0 bases short and J 3 bases short, with 10 bases between. For the CDR3, the DNA is TGCGCCAGCAGCCAAGAAATCTCGGGGACAGATACGCAGTATTTT. Protein sequence: CASSQEISGTDTQYF.

V and J are TRBV7-9 and TRBJ2-7, with 10 positions matching TRBD2. Germline values: CDR1 SEHNR, CDR2 FQNEAQ (reference sequence). This CDR3 is 19 amino acids long. The junction had 11 bases not matched to a gene; V was cut back by 0 bases and J by 0 bases. This chain's CDR3 is CASSLARVVAGGFSYEQYF. The CDR3 coding sequence is TGTGCCAGCAGCTTAGCTCGGGTGGTAGCGGGGGGCTTCTCCTACGAGCAGTACTTC.

The genes are TRBV28 and TRBJ1-6, with D uncertain. The CDR3 extends over 14 amino acids. CDR1 MDHEN and CDR2 SYDVKM come from the germline V gene. V shed 6 bases and J shed 8 bases, with 14 bases lying between them. CDR3 coding DNA: TGTGCCAGCAGGTCCGCGACGGGGTATTCACCCCTCCACTTT. Translation: CASRSATGYSPLHF.

The rearrangement joins TRBV15 to TRBJ2-4, with 10 bases identical to TRBD2. This CDR3 is built from 17 residues. With V trimmed by 1 base and J by 4 bases, 7 bases remained unmatched. Germline lookup yields CDR1 LNHNV and CDR2 YYDKDF (reference sequence). CDR3 DNA sequence: TGTGCCACCAGCAGAGGCCTAGCGGGGGCCCAAAAAAACATTCAGTACTTC. Its protein product is CATSRGLAGAQKNIQYF.

This clone was seen once. The V call is TRBV24-1, the J call TRBJ2-5; a possible D gene is TRBD1 (6 bases). This CDR3 is 16 amino acids long. Germline-derived CDR1 and CDR2 are KGHDR and SFDVKD. V was trimmed by 1 base and J by 4 bases, leaving 15 bases between them. CDR3 in amino acids: CATSDFGSQGIETQYF. Written as DNA, the CDR3 is TGTGCCACCAGTGATTTTGGCTCTCAGGGGATAGAGACCCAGTACTTC.

The chain links TRBV6-2 or TRBV6-3 to TRBJ2-3; a weak D match, TRBD1 (5 bases). Trimming removed 5 bases from V and 6 bases from J, with 6 bases in between. CDR1 MNHEY and CDR2 SVGEGT come from the germline V gene. The CDR3 length is 11 residues. DNA of the CDR3: TGTGCCAGCAGTCGACAGGATACGCAGTATTTT. Translation gives CASSRQDTQYF.

V and J are TRBV7-2 and TRBJ1-6; D call uncertain. CDR1 and CDR2 from the germline V gene are SGHTA and FQGNSA. This CDR3 comprises 15 residues. V was pared by 6 bases and J by 3 bases, with 12 bases between. CDR3 coding DNA: TGTGCCAGCAGGATCCGCGGAGGCTATAATTCACCCCTCCACTTT. This encodes CASRIRGGYNSPLHF.

This clone has only a few counts. The chain employs TRBV6-6 and TRBJ2-7, with 7 bases matching TRBD2. The CDR3 sequence is 13 residues long. Trimming removed 2 bases from V and 6 bases from J; junction bases left unmatched: 4. Per germline, CDR1 MNHNY and CDR2 SVGAGI (reference sequence). The CDR3 loop is CASSYGRAVEQYF. In nucleotides, the CDR3 is TGTGCCAGCAGTTACGGGAGGGCGGTCGAGCAGTACTTC.

The chain combines TRBV6-6 with TRBJ2-5, with D perhaps matching TRBD1 (5 bases). CDR3 length: 16 amino acids. Trimming left V 7 bases short and J 2 bases short, with 20 bases between. The germline V gene has CDR1 MNHNY and CDR2 SVGAGI (reference sequence). CDR3 nucleotides: TGTGCCAGCACCCTCCTCCAGGGAAGTTGGCAAGAGACCCAGTACTTC. Its translation: CASTLLQGSWQETQYF.

This sequence joins TRBV30 and TRBJ1-4; maybe TRBD1 (5 bases). This CDR3 has 15 residues. Trimming cost V 5 bases and J 5 bases, with 18 bases left between them. The germline V gene has CDR1 GTSNPN and CDR2 SVGIG (reference sequence). CDR3 in amino acids: CAWPGHEGVNEKLFF. In nucleotides, the CDR3 is TGTGCCTGGCCGGGCCACGAAGGGGTGAATGAAAAACTGTTTTTT.

The chain recombines TRBV19 with TRBJ1-2, with TRBD1 matching 9 bases. Germline loops: CDR1 LNHDA, CDR2 SQIVND (reference sequence). J was trimmed by 7 bases and V by 7 bases; bases with no gene match: 13. The CDR3 covers 15 residues. The CDR3 is CASIPGGTGRPGYTF. The DNA for the CDR3 is TGTGCCAGTATCCCCGGTGGGACAGGGAGACCTGGCTACACCTTC.

This chain uses TRBV7-6 with TRBJ2-7, with 7 bases matching TRBD1. Losses at the gene ends were 0 bases for V and 3 bases for J; bases not matched to a gene: 5. The CDR3 spans 15 residues. Germline values: CDR1 SGHVS, CDR2 FNYEAQ. This CDR3 is CASSLAYDRVYEQYF. For the CDR3, the DNA is TGTGCCAGCAGCTTAGCGTACGACAGGGTCTACGAGCAGTACTTC.

The chain uses TRBV6-5 and TRBJ1-2; 8 nucleotides line up with TRBD1. CDR3 length: 13 amino acids. Unmatched junction bases numbered 7, after V lost 7 bases and J lost 6 bases. CDR1 is MNHEY and CDR2 is SVGAGI in the germline V gene. The CDR3 bases are TGTGCCAGCAAACCGGGACAGGTACATGGCTACACCTTC. Protein: CASKPGQVHGYTF.

The J gene is TRBJ1-5, the V gene TRBV5-1; weak D call: TRBD1 (6 bases). Trimming took off 7 bases at V and 6 bases at J, with 14 bases between the two ends. From germline, CDR1 is SGHRS and CDR2 YFSETQ. This CDR3 has 13 amino acids. The CDR3 sequence is CASSQGWGQPQHF. CDR3 coding DNA: TGCGCCAGCTCTCAGGGGTGGGGTCAGCCCCAGCATTTT.

The rearrangement links TRBV25-1 to TRBJ2-5; 7 bases line up with TRBD2. The CDR3 has 16 residues. Germline loops: CDR1 MGHDK, CDR2 SYGVNS. V lost 3 bases and J lost 4; bases outside the gene matches: 11. The CDR3 region has the DNA TGTGCCAGCAGTGACCGGAGGGCTAGCGGTCGAGAGACCCAGTACTTC. Its translation: CASSDRRASGRETQYF. The full variable domain, its missing parts supplied by reference TRBV25-1 and TRBJ2-5, is EADIYQTPRYLVIGTGKKITLECSQTMGHDKMYWYQQDPGMELHLIHYSYGVNSTEKGDLSSESTVSRIRTEHFPLTLESARPSHTSQYLCASSDRRASGRETQYFGPGTRLLVL.

CDR3 DNA sequence: TGTGCCAGTAGTATAGGGCCCCAAGAGACCCAGTACTTC. Translated: CASSIGPQETQYF. The V and J genes are TRBV19 and TRBJ2-5; the D is unclear. This CDR3 is built from 13 residues. V shed 1 base and J shed 1 base, with 4 bases lying between them. The germline V gene has CDR1 LNHDA and CDR2 SQIVND (reference sequence).

CDR3 sequence: CASSLTSGRAIGELFF. The CDR3, as DNA: TGCGCCAGCAGCTTGACCAGCGGGAGGGCCATCGGGGAGCTGTTTTTT. The chain joins TRBV5-1 to TRBJ2-2; 10 positions agree with TRBD2. J was trimmed by 7 bases and V by 1 base; bases with no gene match: 7. Germline-derived CDR1 and CDR2 are SGHRS and YFSETQ. This CDR3 is 16 amino acids long.